This TCR beta chain appears in the sequencing data of a study of blood T cells in healthy people across ages. General study points: The authors considered diversity estimates from one million T cells to be underestimates.

Donor samples were obtained from healthy Caucasian individuals from Russia, aged 6 to 90. Total RNA extracted from each sample amounted to at least 6 micrograms. A J-beta primer mix and a sample-barcoded 5' primer were used in a second PCR of about 6 to 12 cycles. Using its own MiXCR run on the 5' RACE reads, TCRdb lists one record per CDR3 protein. Here the sample spans 850,000 to 1,000,000 distinct CDR3 sequences, around 49% being singletons. Comment on this clonotype: The antigen is unknown.

Trimming stripped 7 bases from V and 4 bases from J, with 10 bases between. The germline CDR1 and CDR2 sequences are SQVTM and ANQGSEA. The CDR3 consists of 11 residues. Sequencing input: blood. The clonotype comes from a man aged 25-40 years in good health. The V and J genes are TRBV29-1 and TRBJ1-2, with D unresolved. The CDR3 reads CSAAITYGYTF. CDR3 sequence (DNA): TGCAGCGCAGCTATTACCTATGGCTACACCTTC.